This note documents a single TCR beta chain sequence. What it binds is not known. This entry is derived from a study of OX40 agonist ivuxolimab in advanced cancers. The CDR3 covers 13 residues. CDR1 is SGHDN, CDR2 FVKESK, per germline. With V trimmed by 5 bases and J by 2 bases, 3 bases remained unmatched. People who had autoimmune disease history or systemic immunosuppression were excluded. Study-wide results and caveats: Among the least clonally expanded were partial responders at 0.1-3.0 mg/kg.

Clones were sequenced by immunoSEQ multiplex PCR, and TCRdb holds only the in-frame ones, with some missing. The data contain about 80,000 clones, about 90% of them seen just once; the ten biggest clones take up over 8.5%. The sequencing used CD4+ or CD8+ T cells sorted from blood, collected in a trial of the OX40 agonist ivuxolimab. This TCR came from an adult with an advanced solid tumor such as melanoma, head and neck, liver or kidney cancer. The gene calls are TRBV14 and TRBJ2-7; 7 bases are shared with TRBD1. The chain's CDR3 is CASSNRGTYEQYF. The CDR3 coding sequence is TGTGCCAGCAGCAACAGGGGAACCTACGAGCAGTACTTC.